This T cell receptor (beta chain) was captured by sequencing in a study of OX40 agonist ivuxolimab in advanced cancers. The overall study: Among those enrolled, mean age was about 60 years (range roughly 20 to 79) and about 79% were male. Study-wide points: Expansion of clones was among the lowest in partial responders at 0.1-3.0 mg/kg. Average numbers of expanded clones were greater in CD8+ T cells than in CD4+.

Germline V gene data show CDR1 as GTSNPN and CDR2 as SVGIG (reference sequence). The V gene end was trimmed by 5 bases and the J gene end by 8 bases; junction bases not matched to a gene: 11. The CDR3 runs 15 residues. This clone has a single count. Its antigen is undetermined. Using immunoSEQ multiplex PCR, the repertoire was profiled, and TCRdb retains in-frame clones only, with some absent. The data show 65,000 to 95,000 clones, approximately 89% seen once. The specimen was CD4+ or CD8+ T cells sorted from blood, collected in a trial of the OX40 agonist ivuxolimab. The chain combines TRBV30 with TRBJ2-4, with 11 bases lining up with TRBD1. The sequence was collected from an adult with an advanced solid tumor such as melanoma, head and neck, liver or kidney cancer. This CDR3 is CAWVHPGQGGDIQYF. The CDR3 region has the DNA TGTGCCTGGGTACATCCGGGACAGGGGGGAGACATTCAGTACTTC. The full variable domain, with the rest looked up from reference TRBV30 and TRBJ2-4, is SQTIHQWPATLVQPVGSPLSLECTVEGTSNPNLYWYRQAAGRGLQLLFYSVGIGQISSEVPQNLSASRPQDRQFILSSKKLLLSDSGFYLCAWVHPGQGGDIQYFGAGTRLSVL.